The 2 T cell receptor beta chains given below trace back to one sample, sequenced in a study of breast tumors, draining lymph nodes, adjacent tissues (TCRdb year 2016). The axillary draining lymph nodes of breast cancer patients were the source of the lymph node samples. The library was obtained by multiplex PCR. Sequencing relied on an Illumina HiSeq 2000. TCRdb cleaned the public reads at Q25 with fastp, built clones with MiXCR and kept in-frame beta chains. Rows matching on CDR3 protein sequence are summarized as one entry with the most common DNA and genes. The sample table holds about 230,000 distinct CDR3 sequences, of which roughly 32% were seen once. About 1.4% of the sample belongs to the ten largest clones. Sequencing input: axillary lymph node tissue. These receptors originate from a female donor with breast cancer. Some clones in this sample may be carry-over from other donors' samples.

This clonotype has just a few counts. CDR3 nucleotides: TGTGCCAGCTCGACCGGGAGTAGCGGGAGGGCAGGTGAGCAGTTCTTC. It specifies CASSTGSSGRAGEQFF. The chain recombines TRBV18 with TRBJ2-1, with 11 positions matching TRBD2. The germline gives CDR1 KGHSH, CDR2 LQKENI. This CDR3 is built from 16 residues. Trimming cost V 6 bases and J 9 bases; bases outside gene matches: 13. The variable domain in full, completed from reference TRBV18 and TRBJ2-1, reads NAGVMQNPRHLVRRRGQEARLRCSPMKGHSHVYWYRQLPEEGLKFMVYLQKENIIDESGMPKERFSAEFPKEGPSILRIQQVVRGDSAAYFCASSTGSSGRAGEQFFGPGTRLTVL.

This clonotype was recorded at least ten times. This sequence joins TRBV20-1 and TRBJ1-5, with 7 bases lining up with TRBD1. This CDR3 has 13 residues. Germline loops: CDR1 DFQATT, CDR2 SNEGSKA (reference sequence). With V trimmed by 6 bases and J by 0 bases, 2 bases remained unmatched. For the CDR3, the DNA is TGCAGTGCGGCAGGGGGTAGCAATCAGCCCCAGCATTTT. Protein: CSAAGGSNQPQHF.